What follows describes a single T cell receptor (beta chain). Its matching antigen is unknown. The data stem from a study of PD-1 blockade in classical Hodgkin lymphoma. The study, taken as a whole, reports: TCR diversity in CD4+, not CD8+, cells rose significantly by C4D1. Newly diagnosed patients reportedly trailed healthy donors in baseline TCR diversity. Baseline diversity was lower in partial responders and progressors than complete responders. Repertoire differences have undefined causes, possibly disease activity or prior therapy.

Each patient's relapse followed autologous stem cell transplantation, and brentuximab vedotin exposure varied. Profiled with immunoSEQ multiplex PCR; TCRdb holds only in-frame clones, not every one. The sample lists tens of thousands of clones; approximately 91% were seen once. The CDR3 extends over 16 amino acids. V trimming: 8 bases; J trimming: 4 bases; junction bases outside the gene matches: 17. Germline assignment: CDR1 MNHEY and CDR2 SMNVEV (reference sequence). The clonotype originates from a human donor with classical Hodgkin lymphoma. This chain connects TRBV27 to TRBJ2-7, with 7 bases that match TRBD1. The specimen comprised peripheral blood mononuclear cells (PBMCs), sampled at baseline. Written as DNA, the CDR3 is TGTGCCAGCGCCAGGGGGATAGCCTTCATCGGGTACGAGCAGTACTTC. Amino acid sequence: CASARGIAFIGYEQYF.